The TCR beta chain under discussion was sequenced for a study of blood T cells in healthy people across ages. This clonotype was found a few times. What it binds is not known. Primed by a sample-barcoded 5' primer and a J-beta primer mix, a second PCR proceeded for 7 to 11 cycles. MiXCR was run by TCRdb on the 5' RACE reads, yielding one entry per CDR3 protein. The sample holds roughly 800,000 distinct CDR3 sequences, around a quarter seen once. V shed 6 bases and J 4 bases; nucleotides not matched to a gene: 13. The CDR3 length is 16 residues. Germline values: CDR1 MGHDK, CDR2 SYGVNS. General study findings and limits: What prevented conclusive comparison of naive and antigen-experienced cells was that PBMCs were unsorted.

These data were likewise used in another study, on T cells of mothers and their children.

The TCR sequence derives from a boy aged 5-17 years in good health. Sequences were obtained from blood. V usage is TRBV25-1 and J usage is TRBJ2-5, with 8 nucleotides matching TRBD2. The CDR3 DNA is TGTGCCAGCAGCCCCACTAGCGGTGGGCTCGGAGAGACCCAGTACTTC. Protein sequence: CASSPTSGGLGETQYF.